The sequence of this T cell receptor (beta chain) was determined in a study of T cells in Graves' hyperthyroidism and ophthalmopathy. Study-wide points: In simple terms, a model built on 13 V-J features told ophthalmopathy apart from stable hyperthyroidism. Ophthalmopathy prediction by the model preceded onset by a median about 6.8 months.

Germline V gene lookup returns CDR1 SGHNT and CDR2 YENEEA. This CDR3 contains 12 residues. The V end was cut by 4 bases, the J end by 4 bases, with 5 bases between. This clonotype was seen at least ten times. Its antigen is undetermined. Graves' hyperthyroidism was deemed stable absent ophthalmopathy progression within 18 months. Cells are PBMCs isolated from about 10 ml of fresh blood. Amplified regions were TCR beta CDR3 sequences from RNA transcripts. Primed by the HTBI set, a first-round RT-PCR was run on the TCR CDR3. TCRdb reprocessed the multiplex PCR reads via MiXCR and lists one record per CDR3 protein. The repertoire includes 250,000 to 300,000 distinct CDR3 sequences, about 13% of them detected once, and 7.9% sits in the top ten.

Sequencing was done on a sample of blood. The chain uses TRBV11-3 and TRBJ2-1; D is ambiguous. The source is a woman in her forties with Graves' hyperthyroidism. As DNA, the CDR3 is TGTGCCAGCAGCTCGCGATACAATGAGCAGTTCTTC. Translation gives CASSSRYNEQFF.